The following is a T cell receptor beta chain sequence with its context. Its antigen remains unknown. The data derive from a study of CD8+ T cells in alopecia areata. Study conclusions and caveats: Persistence in scalp and blood during tofacitinib was observed for many expanded lesional clones.

The treatment denotes: oral pan-JAK inhibitor, 5-10 mg twice daily. Extracted from the samples, RNA was reverse transcribed into cDNA to serve as the sequencing template. Profiled with immunoSEQ multiplex PCR; TCRdb holds only in-frame clones, not every one. The sample records hundreds of thousands of clones, about three fifths being singletons. The CDR3 has 14 amino acids. The germline gives CDR1 ENHRY, CDR2 SYGVKD. The V gene lost 3 bases and the J gene lost 8 bases, with 16 bases spanning the gap. The chain employs TRBV10-3 and TRBJ1-1, with D maybe TRBD1 (6 bases). The TCR sequence derives from a human donor with alopecia areata. The starting material was CD4+ T cells sorted from blood, obtained at week 52, from a patient treated with tofacitinib. For the CDR3, the DNA is TGTGCCATCAGTGAAGGCAGGGGAGATGTAGAAGCTTTCTTT. Amino acids: CAISEGRGDVEAFF.